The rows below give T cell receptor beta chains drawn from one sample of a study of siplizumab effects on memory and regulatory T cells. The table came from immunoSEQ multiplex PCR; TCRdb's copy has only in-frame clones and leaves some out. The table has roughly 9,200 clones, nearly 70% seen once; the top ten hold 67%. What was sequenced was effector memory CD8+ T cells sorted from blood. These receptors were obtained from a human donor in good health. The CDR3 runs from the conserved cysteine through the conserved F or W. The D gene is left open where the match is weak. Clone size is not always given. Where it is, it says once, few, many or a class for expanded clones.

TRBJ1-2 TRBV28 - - TGTGCCAGCAGTCCCTCAGGGCAAGGCTATGGCTACACCTTC CASSPSGQGYGYTF
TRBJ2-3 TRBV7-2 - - TGTGCCAGCAGCTTGGGAGCGGGTAATACCGCAGATACGCAGTATTTT CASSLGAGNTADTQYF
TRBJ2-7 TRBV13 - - TGTGCCAGTCTAAGGTCATCCGAGCAGTACTTC CASLRSSEQYF
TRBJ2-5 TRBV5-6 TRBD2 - TGTGCCAGCAGCTCCGGGACTAGCGATTGGGATCAAGAGACCCAGTACTTC CASSSGTSDWDQETQYF
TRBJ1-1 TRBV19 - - TGTGCCAGTAGTAGACTTACAGGGTTGGACACTGAAGCTTTCTTT CASSRLTGLDTEAFF
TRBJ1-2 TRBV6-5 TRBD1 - TGTGCCAGCAGTTTATCCAGGGGGCTACTGAATGGCTACACCTTC CASSLSRGLLNGYTF
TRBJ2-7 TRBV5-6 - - TGTGCCAGCAGCTTCGAAGGTAGGCCCCTGCCCCACGAGCAGTACTTC CASSFEGRPLPHEQYF
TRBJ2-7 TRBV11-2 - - TGTGCCAGCAGTCCATCCTACGAGCAGTACTTC CASSPSYEQYF
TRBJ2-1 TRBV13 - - TGTGCCAGCAGCTTAGTTCGTGGAACCTACAATGAGCAGTTCTTC CASSLVRGTYNEQFF
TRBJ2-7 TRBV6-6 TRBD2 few TGTGCCAGCAGCCGGACTAGCGGGATGACCTCTGAGGAGCAGTACTTC CASSRTSGMTSEEQYF
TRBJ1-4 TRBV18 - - TGTGCCAGCTCACCCTTCAGCAGCAGGGAAGGCGAAAAACTGTTTTTT CASSPFSSREGEKLFF
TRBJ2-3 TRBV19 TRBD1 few TGTGCCAGTAGTATAGGGGACAGGGGAGGCGATACGCAGTATTTT CASSIGDRGGDTQYF
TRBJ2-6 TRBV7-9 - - TGTGCCAGCAGCTTAGGGGTAAGGGCCGAAATATCTGGGGCCAACGTCCTGACTTTC CASSLGVRAEISGANVLTF
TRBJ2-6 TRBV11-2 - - TGTGCCAGCAGAGCCAGGGCTGGGGCCAACGTCCTGACTTTC CASRARAGANVLTF
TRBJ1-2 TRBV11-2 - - TGTGCCAGCAGCTTATTCCGGGGGGCTAACTATGGCTACACCTTC CASSLFRGANYGYTF
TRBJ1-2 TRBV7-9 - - TGTGCCAGCAGACCGTTAACTGACCACGACTACACCTTC CASRPLTDHDYTF
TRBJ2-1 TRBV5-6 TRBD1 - TGTGCCAGCAGCTTTAGTGTTTGGGACAGGGACCCCAATGAGCAGTTCTTC CASSFSVWDRDPNEQFF
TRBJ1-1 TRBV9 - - TGTGCCAGCAGCGCCTCAGGGGCCTTGAACACTGAAGCTTTCTTT CASSASGALNTEAFF
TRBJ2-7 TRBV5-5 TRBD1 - TGTGCCAGCAGCTCCTTGGTCGGACAGGGGGCATACGAGCAGTACTTC CASSSLVGQGAYEQYF
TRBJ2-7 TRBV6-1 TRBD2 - TGTGCCAGCAGTGACCGGGCGGGAGGTCCCGAGCAGTACTTC CASSDRAGGPEQYF
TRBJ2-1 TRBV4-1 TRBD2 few TGCGCCAGCAGCCAAGATAGGCCCTTAAGTAGCGGGAGTAATGAGCAGTTCTTC CASSQDRPLSSGSNEQFF
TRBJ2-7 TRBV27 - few TGTGCCAGCAGTACCACAGGGTTTAATTACGAGCAGTACTTC CASSTTGFNYEQYF
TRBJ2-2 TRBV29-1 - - TGCAGCGTTGTTTTAGGGGACACCGGGGAGCTGTTTTTT CSVVLGDTGELFF
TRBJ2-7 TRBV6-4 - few TGTGCCATCAGTACCGCCGGGAAGGCAGACGAGCAGTACTTC CAISTAGKADEQYF
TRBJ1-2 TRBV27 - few TGTGCCAGCAGTTTAAGTAGAGGGCTATTAGGTGGCTACACCTTC CASSLSRGLLGGYTF
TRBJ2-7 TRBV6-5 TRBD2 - TGTGCCAGCTTGGGACTAGCGGGGTCGTACGAGCAGTACTTC CASLGLAGSYEQYF
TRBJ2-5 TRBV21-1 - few TGTGCCAGCAGCTCGGGGACAGGGAAAGAGACCCAGTACTTC CASSSGTGKETQYF
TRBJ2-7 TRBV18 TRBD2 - TGTGCCAGCTCACCAGGCAGCGGGGAGGTGTACTTC CASSPGSGEVYF
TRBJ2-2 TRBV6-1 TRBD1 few TGTGCCAGCTCGGGAGGACAGGGGGAGACCGGGGAGCTGTTTTTT CASSGGQGETGELFF
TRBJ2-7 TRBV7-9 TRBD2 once TGTGCCAGCAGCTCAACTAGCGGGAGCCACGAGCAGTACTTC CASSSTSGSHEQYF
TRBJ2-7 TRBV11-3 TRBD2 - TGTGCCAGCAGCCGCGACAATTGGGAGGGAGCCGAGCAGTACTTC CASSRDNWEGAEQYF
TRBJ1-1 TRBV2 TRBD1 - TGTGCCAGCCCCGCGGACAGGCCCACTGAAGCTTTCTTT CASPADRPTEAFF
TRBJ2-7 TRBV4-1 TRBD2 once TGCGCCAGCAGCCAAACCCGACTAGCGGGAGGCTACGAGCAGTACTTC CASSQTRLAGGYEQYF
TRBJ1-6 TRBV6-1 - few TGTGCCAGCAGTGAAGCGGAGGGAACCAATTCACCCCTCCACTTT CASSEAEGTNSPLHF
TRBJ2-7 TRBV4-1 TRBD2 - TGCGCCAGCAGCCAAGATCGCGCTAGCGGATACGAGCAGTACTTC CASSQDRASGYEQYF
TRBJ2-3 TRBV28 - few TGTGCCAGCAGTTTTGTAGCGGGCACAGATACGCAGTATTTT CASSFVAGTDTQYF
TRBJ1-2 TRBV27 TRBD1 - TGTGCCAGCAGTTTGGGACAGGGGGGTAACTATGGCTACACCTTC CASSLGQGGNYGYTF
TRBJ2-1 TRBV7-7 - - TGTGCTAGCAGCCCACGGGACATTGCCTACAATGAGCAGTTCTTC CASSPRDIAYNEQFF
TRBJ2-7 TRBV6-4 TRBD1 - TGTGCCAGCAGTTCCGGACAGGGCTACGAGCAGTACTTC CASSSGQGYEQYF
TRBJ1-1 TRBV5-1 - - TGCGCCAGCAGCTTTACAGGGAGCTCCTTTCTCGTGGACACTGAAGCTTTCTTT CASSFTGSSFLVDTEAFF
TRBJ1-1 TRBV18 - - TGTGCCAGCTCACCATTTCCCGGAGGGGACACTGAAGCTTTCTTT CASSPFPGGDTEAFF